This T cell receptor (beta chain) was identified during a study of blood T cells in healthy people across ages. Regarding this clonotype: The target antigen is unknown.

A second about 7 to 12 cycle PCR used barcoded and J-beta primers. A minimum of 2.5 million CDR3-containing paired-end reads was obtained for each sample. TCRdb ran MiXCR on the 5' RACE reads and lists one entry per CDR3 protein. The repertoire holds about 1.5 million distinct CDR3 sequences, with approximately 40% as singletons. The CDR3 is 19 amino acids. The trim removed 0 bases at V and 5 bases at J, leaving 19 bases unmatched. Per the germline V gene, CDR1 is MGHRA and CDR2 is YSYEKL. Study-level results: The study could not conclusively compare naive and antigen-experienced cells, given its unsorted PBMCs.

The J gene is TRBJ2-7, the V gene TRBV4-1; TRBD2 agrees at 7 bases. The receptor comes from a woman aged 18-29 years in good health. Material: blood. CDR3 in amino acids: CASSQDKGIAGPPLNEQYF. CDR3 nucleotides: TGCGCCAGCAGCCAAGATAAGGGAATAGCGGGTCCCCCTCTTAACGAGCAGTACTTC.